This T cell receptor (beta chain) was found in a study of blood T cells in healthy people across ages. Study-wide results and limits: Roughly linear declines in TCR beta diversity per million T cells occurred with age. Using unsorted PBMCs precluded a conclusive naive versus antigen-experienced comparison.

Germline V gene data show CDR1 as SGHAT and CDR2 as FQNNGV. V dropped 1 base and J dropped 0 bases, with 10 bases sitting between them. The CDR3 extends over 17 amino acids. This clonotype was counted a few times. What it binds is not known. Primers used in a second PCR of roughly 7 to 12 cycles were a sample-barcoded 5' primer and a J-beta primer mix. Each of the samples gave a minimum of 3 million paired-end reads that contained CDR3. TCRdb passed the 5' RACE reads through MiXCR, listing each CDR3 protein once. The table shows some 1.4 million distinct CDR3 sequences, with approximately 38% occurring only once.

Sequenced input: blood. This chain uses TRBV11-2 with TRBJ2-6, with D possibly matching TRBD2 (6 bases). This receptor was identified in a woman aged 18-35 years in good health. Written as DNA, the CDR3 is TGTGCCAGCAGCTTAGGGGACTTAGACTCTGGGGCCAACGTCCTGACTTTC. It codes for CASSLGDLDSGANVLTF.